This record covers a single T cell receptor beta chain. The antigen it binds to is not known. No qualities accompany the bases; no much larger clone lies one base away. The germline V gene encodes CDR1 MNHEY and CDR2 SVGEGT. After removal of 5 bases from V and 8 bases from J, the junction retains 14 bases not matched to a gene. The CDR3 contains 16 residues, cysteine and phenylalanine counted. Just CDR3 DNA is preserved here, 48 bases in frame from base 1. This entry comes from a study of regulatory T cells in long-lasting Graves disease (TCRdb year 2021). Context from the whole study: In the newly diagnosed Graves' disease group, patients had been taking antithyroid drugs for less than 3 months. A total of roughly 35 samples underwent TCR sequencing: 13 from persistent and roughly 20 from newly diagnosed Graves' disease patients. Patients with persistent Graves' disease were compared with patients with newly diagnosed Graves' disease using TCR sequencing and RNA sequencing of peripheral blood. The study took place in China and was registered as a clinical trial. The study at large found these results: Sequencing and analysis were restricted to the TCR beta chain. Compared with newly diagnosed patients, patients with persistent Graves' disease had lower TCR Shannon entropy and fewer highly expanded clones, which suggests clonal expansion. TRBV28, TRBJ1-2 and TRBJ2-5 were preferentially used in persistent disease, while TRBV20-1 and TRBJ2-1 were favored in newly diagnosed disease. Peripheral blood alone was examined, since thyroid tissue, which constituted the primary lesion, could not be accessed. The small sample size was acknowledged by the authors as a limitation that may reduce accuracy. A larger number of public clonotypes was shared among persistent patients (around 2,700) than among newly diagnosed patients (around 970).

In light of the paper, this sample's time point label describes: newly diagnosed GD, antithyroid drugs for less than 3 months. For both TCR sequencing and RNA sequencing, RNA was extracted from PBMCs in TRIzol. The diagnosis of Graves' disease was made according to American Thyroid Association guidelines. The patients came from an endocrinology department in Xi'an, China. From each patient, around 9 milliliters of peripheral blood was collected into an EDTA anticoagulant tube. Ficoll Paque Plus density gradient separation was used to isolate PBMCs, and no further T cell sorting was done. An Agilent 2100 Bioanalyzer and agarose gel were used to assess RNA quality, and a NanoDrop 2000 was used to measure RNA concentration. Preparation of the library involved multiplex PCR. The sequencing machine was an Illumina HiSeq 4000. iRepertoire HTBI primers and Arm-PCR amplification of CDR3 regions were used to construct TCR beta libraries. Before sequencing, the PCR products underwent gel purification. The paper's processing steps were these. Gene usage analysis of CDR3 amino acid clonotypes used the approximately 56 TRBV and more than 13 TRBJ segments found across samples. COPE and FqMerger were used to merge the filtered high-quality paired reads into contigs. BLAST was used to align contigs to IMGT TRBV, TRBD and TRBJ reference genes, with CDR3 defined following IMGT. Clonotypes above 0.1% frequency were classified as highly expanded clones. Shannon entropy was used to measure repertoire diversity, and the Gini coefficient was used to measure V-J evenness. Public clonotypes were defined as clonotypes shared by more than one individual. TCRdb applied fastp at Q25 and MiXCR to the public reads, then kept only in-frame beta chains. Each entry merges the rows of one CDR3 protein and shows their most common DNA and genes. TCRdb's processing, not the authors' own work, is the source of the V and J calls. The sample table holds under 500,000 distinct CDR3 sequences, of which over 15% were seen once. The top ten hold around 10% of the sample.

This sample also appeared in a second study, on T cells in Graves' hyperthyroidism and ophthalmopathy. As the second paper documents: Stable Graves' hyperthyroidism was defined as no progression to ophthalmopathy during 18 months of follow-up. The hyperthyroidism patients were between 18 and 65 years old and newly diagnosed, with a disease duration of less than 2 months. The study excluded patients with uncontrolled infections, other autoimmune diseases, pregnancy or lactation. Clinical symptoms, serum thyroxine and TRAb, thyroid ultrasound, and orbital computed tomography formed the basis for the diagnoses. The TCR CDR3 was subjected to a first round of RT-PCR using the HTBI primer set and the Qiagen OneStep RT-PCR kit. Most expanded thyroid clonotypes (frequency above 0.001) were also found in blood, which suggests that blood repertoires may mirror thyroid immune responses. A 13 V-J signature model separated ophthalmopathy from stable hyperthyroidism, with roughly 88% sensitivity and roughly 81% specificity in cross-validation and 80%/75% in testing. In validation, progression to ophthalmopathy was predicted by the model with nearly 71% sensitivity and 72% to 85% specificity, a median of roughly six months before onset. To identify distinguishing TCR V-J signatures, a discovery cohort of about 100 patients was used, comprising some 45 with Graves' ophthalmopathy and under 60 with stable Graves' hyperthyroidism. An independent validation cohort of around 19 hyperthyroidism patients and roughly 16 patients who later progressed to ophthalmopathy tested prospective prediction of ophthalmopathy. The approximately 100 discovery patients were randomly split 7:3 into training and test sets. Thyroid tissue and blood T-cell repertoires from several Graves' hyperthyroidism patients were also compared in the study. Following sampling, methimazole starting at 30 mg daily was given to hyperthyroidism patients, and high-dose intravenous methylprednisolone was given to ophthalmopathy patients. Libraries were constructed in a second round of multiplex PCR, after which size selection and purification were carried out. Libraries were sequenced paired-end with 100 bp reads on an Illumina HiSeq2000. SOAPnuke was used to process the raw data, with reads discarded if the reads contained adapters or uncalled bases, had a mean Phred below 15, or lacked an exact constant-primer or identifier match. High-quality paired reads were merged using COPE v1.2.5, and each unique nucleotide sequence was defined as a clonotype. MiTCR v1.1 was used to align clonotypes to the IMGT TRBV, TRBD and TRBJ reference segments. The analysis included only V-J combinations with a frequency above 0.0001, which together covered about 99% of the repertoires. A TCS score was defined as the ratio of F50 (clonal expansion) to E x V (chaos), with BLOSUM62-based TCRdist applied between CDR3 peptides within each V-J. Welch's t-statistics and random forest reduced fewer than 600 V-J features to roughly 13, which were used in a naive Bayes classifier (R e1071). No statistical method was used to fix the sample size in advance, and group allocation was not hidden from the investigators. The paper describes TCR Vbeta CDR3 sequencing of 135 peripheral blood samples, made up of approximately 40 ophthalmopathy patients, roughly 72 hyperthyroidism patients and 17 progressor patients.

The material sequenced was peripheral blood mononuclear cells (PBMCs), taken at new diagnosis, from a patient treated with antithyroid drugs. This chain joins TRBV6-2 or TRBV6-3 to TRBJ2-7, and TRBD1 aligns with 11 junction nucleotides. This clonotype was obtained from a woman aged 25 to 39 with Graves disease. Donor details come from another sample of the same person, matched by shared clones. For the CDR3, the sequence is CASSAGQGGVRFKQYF. The sequenced DNA: TGTGCCAGCAGTGCGGGACAGGGGGGAGTACGTTTCAAGCAGTACTTC.